This T cell receptor beta chain emerged from a study of beta chain features in type 1 diabetes. Study in general: Cell yields, age and gender were similar between patients and healthy donors.

Germline lookup yields CDR1 SNHLY and CDR2 FYNNEI. The CDR3 consists of 14 residues. With 5 bases removed from V and 5 bases from J, the gap between germline ends came to 15 bases. General observations from the study: VDJ junctions sequenced from type 1 diabetes patients showed fewer insertions and more deletions. A greater similarity of naive, central memory and Treg TCRB repertoires was seen among patients than among healthy donors.

Investigators reverse transcribed all isolated RNA, so they sequenced expressed TCRB transcripts. Here immunoSEQ multiplex PCR was the method, and the copy in TCRdb shows in-frame clones only, minus some. The sample lists 200,000 to 250,000 clones; around 9.9% were seen once. This clone has just a few counts. Antigen: not known. The clonotype originates from a man aged 18-30 years in good health. The sequenced material came from central memory CD4+ T cells from blood. The chain joins TRBV2 to TRBJ1-1; D may be TRBD1 (5 bases). For the CDR3, the DNA is TGTGCCAGCAGTCCCGGGACCTTGGGGACTGAAGCTTTCTTT. Translating it yields CASSPGTLGTEAFF.